These 2 T cell receptor beta chains were all obtained from the same sample, sequenced in a study of shared T cell receptors in the human thymus. Here immunoSEQ multiplex PCR was the method, and the copy in TCRdb shows in-frame clones only, minus some. The top ten clones hold about 0.01% of a sample with hundreds of thousands of clones, 88% of them seen once. These same records also appear under a second study, on human thymus T cells.

The specimen was thymocytes. The receptors were sampled from a boy under three years old with a congenital heart defect.

CDR3 loop: CASSEGGTGVTLGTYNEQFF. The CDR3 DNA follows: TGTGCCAGCAGCGAGGGCGGGACAGGGGTTACCCTGGGAACCTACAATGAGCAGTTCTTC. This chain uses TRBV2 with TRBJ2-1; the match to TRBD1 covers 10 bases. CDR1 is SNHLY, CDR2 FYNNEI, per germline. The CDR3 totals 20 residues. The J segment lost 2 bases and the V segment lost 6 bases, leaving 19 bases of the junction unmatched.

CDR3 DNA: TGTGCCAGCAGTAGAACCGGGCTAGCGGAAAACACCGGGGAGCTGTTTTTT. This encodes CASSRTGLAENTGELFF. The chain has TRBV6-4 and TRBJ2-2; 7 nucleotides agree with TRBD2. Looked up from germline, CDR1 is MRHNA and CDR2 is SNTAGT. The CDR3 sequence is 17 residues long. V shed 5 bases, J shed 2 bases, and the junction held 11 bases outside the gene matches.